One sample yielded the 7 T cell receptor beta chains listed below, sequenced in a study of shared clonotypes between healthy human individuals. TCRdb's copy holds only in-frame clones and misses some; the assay was immunoSEQ multiplex PCR. The data show over a million clones, roughly 95% seen once. The material sequenced was naive CD4+ T cells sorted from blood. Subset denoted: CD45RA+ positively selected. These receptors were taken from a young man in good health.

This chain joins TRBV18 and TRBJ2-7, with D possibly matching TRBD1 (6 bases). Germline V lookup: CDR1 KGHSH, CDR2 LQKENI. The length of the CDR3 is 14 residues. The germline V and J ends were trimmed by 2 bases and 4 bases, with 12 bases remaining between them. CDR3 nucleotide sequence: TGTGCCAGCTCACCAACAGGGTTTGGGTACGAGCAGTACTTC. Protein product: CASSPTGFGYEQYF. Combining the CDR3 with reference TRBV18 and TRBJ2-7 gives the whole variable domain NAGVMQNPRHLVRRRGQEARLRCSPMKGHSHVYWYRQLPEEGLKFMVYLQKENIIDESGMPKERFSAEFPKEGPSILRIQQVVRGDSAAYFCASSPTGFGYEQYFGPGTRLTVT.

V gene TRBV7-3 combines with J gene TRBJ1-2, with TRBD1 matching 11 bases. Losses at the gene ends were 0 bases for V and 0 bases for J; bases not matched to a gene: 3. The CDR3 loop spans 17 amino acids. Germline loops: CDR1 SGHTA, CDR2 FQGTGA. The CDR3 DNA reads as TGTGCCAGCAGCTTAACGGGACAGGGGGTCCCTAACTATGGCTACACCTTC. Translating it yields CASSLTGQGVPNYGYTF. The full variable domain, completed using reference TRBV7-3 and TRBJ1-2, is GAGVSQTPSNKVTEKGKYVELRCDPISGHTALYWYRQSLGQGPEFLIYFQGTGAADDSGLPNDRFFAVRPEGSVSTLKIQRTERGDSAVYLCASSLTGQGVPNYGYTFGSGTRLTVV.

This clone was observed once. The chain uses TRBV27 and TRBJ2-7, with TRBD2 matching over 7 bases. The CDR3 runs 15 residues. CDR1 MNHEY and CDR2 SMNVEV come from the germline V gene (reference sequence). After removal of 5 bases from V and 0 bases from J, the junction contained 7 bases not matched to a gene. The CDR3 coding sequence is TGTGCCAGCAGTGCCCGCGGCGGGAGCTCCTACGAGCAGTACTTC. Protein sequence: CASSARGGSSYEQYF.

This chain joins TRBV19 and TRBJ2-7; 9 bases fit TRBD2. Losses at the gene ends were 8 bases for V and 3 bases for J; bases not matched to a gene: 8. Germline lookup yields CDR1 LNHDA and CDR2 SQIVND (reference sequence). CDR3 length equals 14 residues. CDR3 DNA: TGTGCCAGTCGTAGGCGGGAGGGTCTCTACGAGCAGTACTTC. Amino acids: CASRRREGLYEQYF.

This sequence joins TRBV5-4 and TRBJ2-5, with 11 bases aligning to TRBD2. Germline trimming cut 0 bases from V and 4 bases from J; bases unmatched to any gene: 8. The CDR3 has 17 residues. Germline CDR1 and CDR2: SGHNT and YYREEE (reference sequence). The CDR3 spells CASSLELAGVGRETQYF. CDR3 sequence (DNA): TGTGCCAGCAGCTTGGAACTAGCGGGAGTGGGACGAGAGACCCAGTACTTC.

The rearrangement joins TRBV10-3 to TRBJ1-1; weak D call: TRBD1 (5 bases). V dropped 3 bases and J dropped 5 bases, with 13 bases sitting between them. This CDR3 spans 14 amino acids. Germline loops: CDR1 ENHRY, CDR2 SYGVKD. This CDR3 is CAISDKGGGTEAFF. The CDR3 DNA sequence: TGTGCCATCAGTGATAAGGGTGGGGGAACTGAAGCTTTCTTT.

The rearrangement joins TRBV18 to TRBJ2-3; TRBD2 aligns across 15 bases. CDR3 length: 19 amino acids. The V segment lost 3 bases and the J segment 3 bases; nucleotides outside the gene matches: 10. The germline V gene encodes CDR1 KGHSH and CDR2 LQKENI. CDR3 region: CASSPHRGLAGGGTDTQYF. CDR3 nucleotide sequence: TGTGCCAGCTCACCTCACCGAGGACTAGCGGGAGGGGGGACAGATACGCAGTATTTT.